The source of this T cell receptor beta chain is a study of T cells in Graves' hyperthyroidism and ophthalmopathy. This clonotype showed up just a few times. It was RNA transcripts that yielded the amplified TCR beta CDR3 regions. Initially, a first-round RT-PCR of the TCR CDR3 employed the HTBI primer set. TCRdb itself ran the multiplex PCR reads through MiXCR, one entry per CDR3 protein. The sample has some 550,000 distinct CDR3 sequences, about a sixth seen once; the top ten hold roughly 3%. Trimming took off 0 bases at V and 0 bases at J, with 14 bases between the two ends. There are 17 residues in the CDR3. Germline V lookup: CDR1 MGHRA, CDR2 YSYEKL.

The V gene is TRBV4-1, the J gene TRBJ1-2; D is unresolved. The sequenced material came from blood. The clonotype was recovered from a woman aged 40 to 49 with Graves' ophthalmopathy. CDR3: CASSQESGGGANYGYTF. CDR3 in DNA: TGCGCCAGCAGCCAAGAATCAGGCGGAGGAGCTAACTATGGCTACACCTTC.